Below, 15 T cell receptor beta chains from the same sample are listed, as sequenced in a study of T cell responses to AZD1222 COVID-19 vaccine. This table comes from immunoSEQ multiplex PCR, and its TCRdb copy is limited to in-frame clones, with some not included. The table records roughly 180,000 clones, just over 90% of them present only once. The material was peripheral blood, obtained 28 days after the second AZD1222 dose. These receptors were collected from an adult who received the AZD1222 COVID-19 vaccine.

The chain is built from TRBV28 and TRBJ1-2; D remains ambiguous. Germline assignment: CDR1 MDHEN and CDR2 SYDVKM. V lost 1 base to trimming and J lost 5 bases, with 14 bases between them. The CDR3 loop spans 15 amino acids. The CDR3 reads CASSLSNIGVYGYTF. CDR3 DNA sequence: TGTGCCAGCAGTTTATCCAATATCGGGGTTTATGGCTACACCTTC.

The chain uses TRBV5-1 and TRBJ1-1; D is unresolved. This CDR3 region has 14 residues. V was pared by 0 bases and J by 3 bases, with 9 bases between. The V gene's germline CDR1 is SGHRS and CDR2 YFSETQ. The DNA for the CDR3 is TGCGCCAGCAGCTTGGAGAGCAGCTACACTGAAGCTTTCTTT. It yields the protein CASSLESSYTEAFF. The variable domain in full, with the rest retrieved from reference TRBV5-1 and TRBJ1-1, is KAGVTQTPRYLIKTRGQQVTLSCSPISGHRSVSWYQQTPGQGLQFLFEYFSETQRNKGNFPGRFSGRQFSNSRSEMNVSTLELGDSALYLCASSLESSYTEAFFGQGTRLTVV.

The chain links TRBV4-2 to TRBJ2-7; D is perhaps TRBD1 or TRBD2 (5 bases each). Germline V lookup: CDR1 LGHNA, CDR2 YNFKEQ. Deletions cut 4 bases from V and 2 bases from J, with 15 bases between. This CDR3 is built from 15 residues. The CDR3 spells CASSRYRDLAYEQYF. The CDR3 DNA reads as TGTGCCAGCAGCCGCTACCGGGACCTAGCCTACGAGCAGTACTTC.

The V gene is TRBV11-2, the J gene TRBJ2-5, with D hard to call. CDR1 and CDR2 from the germline V gene are SGHAT and FQNNGV. The CDR3 is 13 amino acids. V was clipped by 2 bases and J by 0 bases, with 4 bases between them. The CDR3 sequence: CASSLQYQETQYF. The CDR3 nucleotides read TGTGCCAGCAGCTTACAGTACCAAGAGACCCAGTACTTC.

This clone was detected a few times. The V and J genes are TRBV28 and TRBJ1-2, with 7 bases that match TRBD1. The J segment lost 6 bases and the V segment lost 8 bases, leaving 12 bases of the junction unmatched. Germline V gene sequence: CDR1 MDHEN, CDR2 SYDVKM. This CDR3 is 14 amino acids long. The CDR3 is CASQPSGRGHGYTF. CDR3 DNA: TGTGCCAGCCAGCCCTCTGGGAGGGGGCATGGCTACACCTTC.

CDR3 DNA: TGCGCCAGCAGACAGACCGGGACCGAAAAACTGTTTTTT. It encodes CASRQTGTEKLFF. This chain uses TRBV4-1 with TRBJ1-4, with D possibly matching TRBD1 (5 bases). There are 13 residues in the CDR3. Trimming left V 6 bases short and J 8 bases short, with 13 bases between. The germline V gene has CDR1 MGHRA and CDR2 YSYEKL.

CDR3 protein: CASSFKETQYF. DNA for the CDR3: TGTGCCAGCAGTTTTAAAGAGACCCAGTACTTC. The chain combines TRBV12-3 or TRBV12-4 with TRBJ2-5; D unclear. This CDR3 is built from 11 residues. V was clipped by 3 bases and J by 3 bases, with 2 bases between them.

The chain has TRBV29-1 and TRBJ1-2; a possible D gene is TRBD1 (6 bases). Per the germline V gene, CDR1 is SQVTM and CDR2 is ANQGSEA. CDR3 size: 12 residues. Deletions cut 3 bases from V and 2 bases from J, with 7 bases between. The CDR3 coding sequence is TGCAGCGTTGATGACAGGAACTATGGCTACACCTTC. Protein product: CSVDDRNYGYTF.

The chain has TRBV6-5 and TRBJ1-5, with unresolved D. Germline values: CDR1 MNHEY, CDR2 SVGAGI. V was pared by 8 bases and J by 0 bases, with 14 bases between. This CDR3 comprises 15 residues. CDR3 in DNA: TGTGCCAGCGGAGTTCTACAGCATAGCAATCAGCCCCAGCATTTT. This encodes CASGVLQHSNQPQHF.

Concerning this clone itself: A junction end diverges from the germline sequence, so it may reflect a read error. The J gene is TRBJ1-2, the V gene TRBV28, with 7 bases lining up with TRBD1. The CDR3 has 13 amino acids. Per the germline V gene, CDR1 is MDHEN and CDR2 is SYDVKM. In DNA, the CDR3 is TGTGCCAGCACTTTAGAGGGGGCCGGGGGCTACACCTTC. This translates into CASTLEGAGGYTF.

V and J are TRBV9 and TRBJ1-1, with D tentatively TRBD1 (5 bases). V shed 0 bases and J shed 6 bases, with 12 bases lying between them. Germline V gene data show CDR1 as SGDLS and CDR2 as YYNGEE. This CDR3 spans 14 amino acids. CDR3 loop: CASSVVGGSPEAFF. The DNA for the CDR3 is TGTGCCAGCAGCGTAGTCGGGGGTAGCCCTGAAGCTTTCTTT.

The CDR3 loop reads CASSSLGFNTEAFF. The CDR3 DNA follows: TGTGCCAGCAGCTCCCTTGGGTTTAACACTGAAGCTTTCTTT. The rearrangement joins TRBV11-2 to TRBJ1-1; no reliable D call. This CDR3 is built from 14 residues. Germline assignment: CDR1 SGHAT and CDR2 FQNNGV. V lost 4 bases, J lost 2 bases, and 11 bases lay in between.

The chain has TRBV30 and TRBJ1-1; D remains ambiguous. In germline, CDR1 is GTSNPN, CDR2 SVGIG (reference sequence). V was shortened by 1 base and J by 2 bases, with 8 bases between the two germline ends. CDR3 length: 13 residues. CDR3 DNA sequence: TGTGCCTGGAGTGCGACCTTTAACACTGAAGCTTTCTTT. Amino acid sequence: CAWSATFNTEAFF.

This sequence joins TRBV24-1 and TRBJ1-1; 7 bases fit TRBD1. After removal of 10 bases from V and 0 bases from J, the junction contained 10 bases not matched to a gene. CDR1 KGHDR and CDR2 SFDVKD come from the germline V gene. This CDR3 region has 15 residues. CDR3 DNA sequence: TGTGCCACTAACCCCCGGGGACAGCTGAACACTGAAGCTTTCTTT. This sequence encodes CATNPRGQLNTEAFF.

The chain employs TRBV10-2 and TRBJ1-6; 10 bases match TRBD1. With V trimmed by 9 bases and J by 7 bases, 9 bases remained unmatched. This CDR3 contains 15 residues. The germline CDR1 and CDR2 sequences are WSHSY and SAAADI. The CDR3 sequence is CASRQGAFVNSPLHF. The CDR3 DNA reads as TGCGCCAGTAGACAGGGGGCGTTCGTCAATTCACCCCTCCACTTT.